These 8 T cell receptor beta chains came from one sample sequenced in a study of cytomegalovirus exposure and HLA in healthy donors. The data were produced by immunoSEQ multiplex PCR, yet TCRdb's version contains in-frame clones alone and is incomplete. The data hold approximately 64,000 clones, with around 89% observed a single time. The specimen sequenced was PBMCs. These receptor sequences come from a young woman in good health and CMV-seronegative.

The chain carries TRBV4-3 and TRBJ1-5, with TRBD1 matching over 7 bases. The trim removed 1 base at V and 2 bases at J, leaving 2 bases unmatched. Looked up from germline, CDR1 is LGHNA and CDR2 is YSLEER. The CDR3 spans 15 residues. The CDR3: CASSQGQGGNQPQHF. The CDR3 DNA reads TGCGCCAGCAGCCAAGGACAGGGAGGCAATCAGCCCCAGCATTTT.

This chain uses TRBV7-3 with TRBJ2-1; TRBD2 matches 7 bases. The CDR3 has 15 amino acids. Germline CDR1 SGHTA, CDR2 FQGTGA. V lost 1 base, J lost 4 bases, and 4 bases stayed unmatched. The CDR3 sequence: CASSLNPAGYNEQFF. In DNA form, the CDR3 reads TGTGCCAGCAGCTTAAATCCAGCGGGGTACAATGAGCAGTTCTTC.

The chain has TRBV7-8 and TRBJ2-3; the match to TRBD2 covers 10 bases. V lost 1 base to trimming and J lost 0 bases; unmatched junction nucleotides: 4. Germline V gene sequence: CDR1 SGHVS, CDR2 FQNEAQ. The CDR3 sequence is 17 residues long. CDR3 amino acids: CASSLGTSGASTDTQYF. CDR3 nucleotide sequence: TGTGCCAGCAGCTTAGGGACTAGCGGAGCTAGCACAGATACGCAGTATTTT.

This chain uses TRBV7-9 with TRBJ2-7, with 10 bases aligning to TRBD2. V was clipped by 8 bases and J by 2 bases; unmatched bases: 9. There are 15 residues in the CDR3. Per the germline V gene, CDR1 is SEHNR and CDR2 is FQNEAQ (reference sequence). The CDR3 bases are TGTGCCAGCTCGAGGCTTCTAGCGGGAGCCTACGAGCAGTACTTC. Residues: CASSRLLAGAYEQYF.

V usage is TRBV2 and J usage is TRBJ1-2; D perhaps matches TRBD1 (5 bases). The V end was cut by 4 bases, the J end by 7 bases, with 7 bases between. The CDR3 loop spans 11 amino acids. Germline values: CDR1 SNHLY, CDR2 FYNNEI. This CDR3 reads CASSAQGGYTF. The CDR3 DNA reads as TGTGCCAGCAGTGCTCAGGGTGGCTACACCTTC.

This clone was counted once. The V gene is TRBV11-1, the J gene TRBJ2-1; 9 positions agree with TRBD2. V lost 1 base and J lost 4; bases outside the gene matches: 2. Looked up from germline, CDR1 is SGHAT and CDR2 is FQDESV (reference sequence). The CDR3 spans 15 residues. CDR3 amino acids: CASSLGLAGYNEQFF. CDR3 coding DNA: TGTGCCAGCAGCTTAGGCCTAGCGGGGTACAATGAGCAGTTCTTC.

The chain uses TRBV28 and TRBJ2-7, with a weak D call TRBD2 (6 bases). Between the trimmed V and J ends, which lost 6 bases and 1 base, there was a span of 13 bases. Germline V gene sequence: CDR1 MDHEN, CDR2 SYDVKM. This CDR3 has 14 residues. CDR3 amino acids: CASSIPGLSYEQYF. CDR3 in DNA: TGTGCCAGCAGCATCCCGGGACTTTCCTACGAGCAGTACTTC.

The rearrangement uses TRBV28 and TRBJ2-7, with TRBD1 identical over 7 bases. The CDR3 is 15 residues long. Germline V gene lookup returns CDR1 MDHEN and CDR2 SYDVKM. Losses at the gene ends were 2 bases for V and 1 base for J; bases not matched to a gene: 5. The CDR3 DNA follows: TGTGCCAGCAGTTTAAGGGACAGTCCTTCCTACGAGCAGTACTTC. Residues: CASSLRDSPSYEQYF.